This paragraph covers one T cell receptor (beta chain) sequence. The protocol was immunoSEQ multiplex PCR, while the TCRdb copy is restricted to in-frame clones and leaves out a portion. The sample holds 1.5 million to 1.9 million clones; 95% to 99% are singletons and the top ten take about 0.45%. The data derive from a study of shared clonotypes between healthy human individuals. V was clipped by 7 bases and J by 5 bases, with 18 bases between them. The CDR3 contains 14 residues. The V gene's germline CDR1 is MNHNY and CDR2 SVGAGI (reference sequence). The sample comprised naive CD4+ T cells sorted from blood. Subset given: CD45RA+ positively selected. This TCR was recovered from a young man in good health. The genes are TRBV6-6 and TRBJ2-7; D not resolved. The CDR3 spells CASTRLLEGNEQYF. The CDR3, as DNA: TGTGCCAGCACCCGGTTGCTTGAAGGTAACGAGCAGTACTTC.